The sequence of this TCR beta chain was determined in a study of shared clonotypes between healthy human individuals. Study conclusions and caveats: Clonotypes shared by all four donors outscored non-shared clonotypes in generation probability.

Clones were sequenced by immunoSEQ multiplex PCR, and TCRdb holds only the in-frame ones, with some missing. This table holds over a million clones, 65% to 75% found once. Donors, healthy HIV-negative adults, lacked recent acute infections or vaccinations. Points on this clone: Its antigen is unknown.

Germline CDR1 reads SQVTM; CDR2 reads ANQGSEA. Trimming cost V 3 bases and J 5 bases, with 13 bases left between them. The CDR3 is 13 residues long. The TCR sequence derives from a man younger than 35 in good health. Specimen: memory CD4+ T cells sorted from blood. This sample's subset: CD45RA-negative fraction. The chain has TRBV29-1 and TRBJ1-1; a possible D gene is TRBD1 (5 bases). The CDR3 nucleotides are TGCAGCGTTGACAGGGCGGGGTGGACTGAAGCTTTCTTT. It codes for CSVDRAGWTEAFF.